Detailed here is one T cell receptor (beta chain). Its antigen is undetermined. The PCR contained 60 Vbeta and 13 Jbeta primers. Profiled with immunoSEQ multiplex PCR; TCRdb holds only in-frame clones, not every one. The table lists tens of thousands of clones, around 84% of them singletons. The data belong to a study of cytomegalovirus exposure and HLA in healthy donors. Study-level findings and limits: It was assumed in the presence/absence analyses that sequencing depth was roughly uniform across donors.

The CDR3 length is 13 residues. V was pared by 4 bases and J by 6 bases, with 13 bases between. The germline gives CDR1 SGHVS, CDR2 FNYEAQ. The TCR was taken from a woman between 40 and 55 years old in good health and CMV-seronegative. Sequences were obtained from PBMCs. This sequence joins TRBV7-6 and TRBJ2-7; D may be TRBD1 (6 bases). The CDR3: CASSSTGFLEQYF. CDR3 bases: TGTGCCAGCAGCTCTACAGGGTTCCTCGAGCAGTACTTC.